This TCR beta chain was identified in a study of T-cell memory formation after mild COVID-19. About the study: Largely donor-specific TCR clusters were found. Overall study results and limits: A balance of CD4 and CD8 characterized clones contracting day 15 to 85, whereas later expanders leaned CD4+. The pre-infection memory compartment contained some responding clones, suggesting cross-reactive memory joined.

This clonotype was recorded a few times. Its antigen is unknown. Barcoded TCR alpha and TCR beta cDNA libraries with UMIs came from 5'RACE using constant-segment primers. TCRdb re-derived calls from the 5' RACE reads in MiXCR, one entry per CDR3 protein. The profile shows hundreds of thousands of distinct CDR3 sequences, roughly 13% of them singletons. CDR1 MNHEY and CDR2 SMNVEV come from the germline V gene (reference sequence). Trimming took 6 bases from V and 5 from J; bases not matched to a gene: 7. The CDR3 is 15 amino acids. The clonotype comes from a man between 18 and 35 years old who had mild COVID-19 (a few samples of this study predate the infection). Cell type and time point are not known. The chain couples TRBV27 to TRBJ2-2; TRBD2 matches at 9 bases. The sequenced sample consisted of PBMCs or a T cell subset sorted from them (not recorded which). CDR3 bases: TGTGCCAGCAGGCGTAGCGGGGGATGGACCGGGGAGCTGTTTTTT. It translates to CASRRSGGWTGELFF.